The present T cell receptor beta chain was sequenced within a study of regulatory T cells in long-lasting Graves disease. This clonotype came up many times. Sample time point: newly diagnosed GD, antithyroid drugs for less than 3 months. Following extraction of RNA from PBMCs, that RNA was used to make the TCR library. CDR3-region Arm-PCR and iRepertoire HTBI primers produced the TCR beta libraries. TCRdb re-analysed the multiplex PCR reads in MiXCR, keeping a single row per CDR3 protein. The data hold 350,000 to 400,000 distinct CDR3 sequences, with roughly 17% observed a single time. These sequences were also reported in another study, on T cells in Graves' hyperthyroidism and ophthalmopathy. That publication notes: The model forecast ophthalmopathy, anticipating it by a median about six months before onset.

Source: peripheral blood mononuclear cells (PBMCs), taken at new diagnosis, from a patient treated with antithyroid drugs. The receptor comes from a woman aged 18-29 years with Graves disease.

Here the CDR3 reads CASSSDRLAGGQYF. CDR3 in DNA: TGTGCCAGCAGCTCAGACCGACTAGCGGGAGGGCAGTACTTC. V gene TRBV7-8 combines with J gene TRBJ2-7; 13 nucleotides line up with TRBD2. CDR3 length equals 14 residues. Trimming removed 4 bases from V and 9 bases from J; junction bases left unmatched: 6. Germline-derived CDR1 and CDR2 are SGHVS and FQNEAQ.